Listed below are T cell receptor beta chains from one sample, sequenced in a study of Graves' ophthalmopathy and Graves' hyperthyroidism. TCRdb passed the multiplex PCR reads through MiXCR, listing each CDR3 protein once. The table has 350,000 or so distinct CDR3 sequences, roughly 17% seen once; the top ten hold around 12%. The sample taken for sequencing was peripheral blood. The receptors were gathered from an adult man with Graves' ophthalmopathy. Each CDR3 is given with its conserved first and last residue. The D gene is left open where the match is weak. Expanded clones are given a class, and other clones once, few, many or no size at all.

-	TRBJ1-2	TRBV30	many	TGTGCCTGGAGGGGAATTGGGACCGACATCTATGGCTACACCTTC	CAWRGIGTDIYGYTF
-	TRBJ2-5	TRBV20-1	once	TGCAGTGCTAGATTTGGGGAGACCCAGTACTTC	CSARFGETQYF
-	TRBJ1-2	TRBV6-1	-	TGTGCCATACGACCGGGGACGGAGGGCTACACCTTC	CAIRPGTEGYTF
-	TRBJ2-5	TRBV7-2	many	TGTGCCAGCAGCAGTCAGGGGTCGGGAGAGACCCAGTACTTC	CASSSQGSGETQYF
TRBD1	TRBJ1-2	TRBV6-1	-	TGTGCCAGCAGTGCCGGGACAGGGGGAGACTATGGCTACACCTTC	CASSAGTGGDYGYTF
-	TRBJ1-2	TRBV12-3/TRBV12-4	few	TGTGCCAGCAGCCCGGGGCGACTCCTTAATCTCTATGGCTACACCTTC	CASSPGRLLNLYGYTF
-	TRBJ1-1	TRBV6-2/TRBV6-3	few	TGTGCCAGCAGTTACTCTAGGACAGAGAGTCTTAAGAACACTGAAGCTTTCTTT	CASSYSRTESLKNTEAFF
TRBD2	TRBJ2-7	TRBV20-1	-	TGCAGTGCCGTCGGTTGGACTAGCGGGAGACCTCGAGACGAGCAGTACTTC	CSAVGWTSGRPRDEQYF
-	TRBJ2-5	TRBV5-1	many	TGCGCCAGCAGCCGTACAGGGGAGGGAGAGACCCAGTACTTC	CASSRTGEGETQYF
-	TRBJ2-4	TRBV5-1	many	TGCGCCAGCAACCACGGTCGGGTCAGCAAAAACATTCAGTACTTC	CASNHGRVSKNIQYF
-	TRBJ1-2	TRBV10-1	many	TGCGCCAGCAACCGAGCTTGTCAGGCGGGGCTCCGGATCTACTATGGCTACACCTTC	CASNRACQAGLRIYYGYTF
-	TRBJ1-1	TRBV6-1	many	TGTGCCAGCAGTACAACACAGGGTTGGGGCACTGAAGCTTTCTTT	CASSTTQGWGTEAFF
-	TRBJ2-5	TRBV29-1	-	TGCAGCGTTGAAGGGGTCGGGGCAGAGACCCAGTACTTC	CSVEGVGAETQYF
TRBD1	TRBJ2-7	TRBV27	-	TGTGCCAGCAGTTTAACGGGACAGGGGGCATACGAGCAGTACTTC	CASSLTGQGAYEQYF
-	TRBJ1-5	TRBV10-1	many	TGCGCCAGCAGTGAGCTACCGGGCCACGGCAATCAGCCCCAGCATTTT	CASSELPGHGNQPQHF
-	TRBJ1-6	TRBV20-1	many	TGCAGTGCTAGAGTTCCAGGGTCACACTCCTATAATTCACCCCTCCACTTT	CSARVPGSHSYNSPLHF
-	TRBJ1-1	TRBV5-5	-	TGTGCCAGCAGTCAACAGTCCGGGGGGATGAACACTGAAGCTTTCTTT	CASSQQSGGMNTEAFF
TRBD1	TRBJ1-2	TRBV19	many	TGTGCCAGTCAGGGGGCCACTGATAACTATGGCTACACCTTC	CASQGATDNYGYTF
TRBD2	TRBJ2-5	TRBV7-2	-	TGTGCCAGCAGCTTAGAAGCGGGGGTCTCCAGGACCCAGTACTTC	CASSLEAGVSRTQYF
-	TRBJ1-1	TRBV28	many	TGTGCCAGCAGCCCCTTTGAGAACACTGAAGCTTTCTTT	CASSPFENTEAFF
TRBD2	TRBJ2-2	TRBV12-3/TRBV12-4	many	TGTGCCAGCAGTTTGGGGGGGAGCCGGTACCCCGGGGAGCTGTTTTTT	CASSLGGSRYPGELFF
-	TRBJ2-5	TRBV20-1	many	TGCAGTTCCTTCGGGCGCGGGGCTGCTGTGCAAGAGACCCAGTACTTC	CSSFGRGAAVQETQYF
-	TRBJ2-7	TRBV27	few	TGTGCCAGCAAGATGGACAACTCCTACGAGCAGTACTTC	CASKMDNSYEQYF
-	TRBJ2-2	TRBV30	many	TGTGCCTGGGGGTTGGGGACCGGGGAGCTGTTTTTT	CAWGLGTGELFF
-	TRBJ1-2	TRBV20-1	many	TGCAGTGCTAGGCAGGGACCTAACTATGGCTACACCTTC	CSARQGPNYGYTF
-	TRBJ1-2	TRBV9	many	TGTGCCAGCAGCCCGGGTACCCATGGCTACACCTTC	CASSPGTHGYTF
TRBD2	TRBJ2-5	TRBV6-5	many	TGTGCCAGCACCCCCGGGGTAGCGGGAGGGCCCGAGTACTTC	CASTPGVAGGPEYF
-	TRBJ1-1	TRBV27	-	TGTGCCAGCAGTTCGATACAGGCTGAAGCTTTCTTT	CASSSIQAEAFF
-	TRBJ1-1	TRBV6-1	few	TGTGCCAGCGCAGACCCCATGAACACTGAAGCTTTCTTT	CASADPMNTEAFF
TRBD1	TRBJ2-5	TRBV7-6	many	TGTGCCAGCAGCTTAGCGCCAGACAGGGGAGAGACCCAGTACTTC	CASSLAPDRGETQYF
-	TRBJ2-7	TRBV5-1	many	TGCGCCAGCAGCTTTTCCAACGAGCAGTACTTC	CASSFSNEQYF